Below, 28 T cell receptor beta chains from the same sample are listed, as sequenced in a study of technical replicates of blood from a handful of donors. Libraries were prepared by immunoSEQ multiplex PCR; TCRdb keeps only in-frame clonotypes and omits some of them. This sample has some 80,000 clones; about 91% occur once, and the top ten carry 0.39%. Sequenced sample: T cells isolated from PBMCs. The receptor set was obtained from a human donor in good health.

The CDR3 coding sequence is TGTGCCAGCAGTACCCCCGGGACAGTAAGCTCCAGTGGCTACACCTTC. This sequence encodes CASSTPGTVSSSGYTF. This chain uses TRBV28 with TRBJ1-2; 7 positions agree with TRBD1. Germline CDR1 reads MDHEN; CDR2 reads SYDVKM. The CDR3 runs 16 residues. With V trimmed by 5 bases and J by 7 bases, 16 bases remained unmatched.

The chain uses TRBV4-2 and TRBJ1-2; D remains unclear. CDR1 and CDR2 from the germline V gene are LGHNA and YNFKEQ. V lost 4 bases and J lost 5, with 11 bases in between. CDR3 length: 13 residues. In DNA form, the CDR3 reads TGTGCCAGCAGCCTTTCCCCCTTTTATGGCTACACCTTC. Amino acids: CASSLSPFYGYTF.

This rearrangement joins TRBV28 to TRBJ2-7; a weak D match, TRBD2 (7 bases). The length of the CDR3 is 15 residues. Trimming shortened V by 4 bases and J by 4 bases, and 17 bases separated the two germline ends. Germline V gives CDR1 MDHEN, CDR2 SYDVKM. The CDR3 here is CASSWGGQNRYEQYF. DNA for the CDR3: TGTGCCAGCAGTTGGGGGGGGCAGAATAGATACGAGCAGTACTTC.

The rearrangement joins TRBV4-2 to TRBJ1-2, with 7 positions matching TRBD1. The CDR3 sequence is 15 residues long. With V trimmed by 0 bases and J by 4 bases, 5 bases remained unmatched. CDR1 and CDR2 from the germline V gene are LGHNA and YNFKEQ. The CDR3 DNA reads TGTGCCAGCAGCCAAGATAGGGACAGCTTCTATGGCTACACCTTC. Protein: CASSQDRDSFYGYTF.

This clone was seen a handful of times. This chain joins TRBV11-2 and TRBJ2-7; possibly TRBD2 for D (5 bases). CDR3 length: 15 residues. Germline V lookup: CDR1 SGHAT, CDR2 FQNNGV. The V end was cut by 5 bases, the J end by 3 bases, with 17 bases between. This chain's CDR3 is CASSLASGSLYEQYF. The CDR3 region has the DNA TGTGCCAGCAGCCTAGCTAGTGGATCCCTCTACGAGCAGTACTTC. Based on the CDR3 plus reference TRBV11-2 and TRBJ2-7, the full variable domain is EAGVAQSPRYKIIEKRQSVAFWCNPISGHATLYWYQQILGQGPKLLIQFQNNGVVDDSQLPKDRFSAERLKGVDSTLKIQPAKLEDSAVYLCASSLASGSLYEQYFGPGTRLTVT.

This chain links TRBV19 with TRBJ1-2; 7 bases are a match to TRBD1. The CDR3 loop spans 14 amino acids. V lost 5 bases, J lost 0 bases, and 3 bases stayed unmatched. Germline CDR1 LNHDA, CDR2 SQIVND (reference sequence). CDR3 sequence: CASSVQGTNYGYTF. In DNA, the CDR3 is TGTGCCAGTAGTGTACAGGGGACTAACTATGGCTACACCTTC.

This clone was detected only a few times. The chain links TRBV13 to TRBJ1-3; no definite D call. V lost 4 bases to trimming and J lost 0 bases, with 4 bases between them. The CDR3 has 13 amino acids. CDR1 is PRHDT and CDR2 is FYEKMQ in the germline V gene (reference sequence). This CDR3 reads CASSSDSGNTIYF. CDR3 DNA sequence: TGTGCCAGCAGCTCAGACTCTGGAAACACCATATATTTT.

This clone has a single count. The V call is TRBV11-3, the J call TRBJ2-1; 9 bases match TRBD1. The CDR3 is 15 residues long. The V gene's germline CDR1 is SGHNT and CDR2 YENEEA. V gave up 2 bases and J gave up 8 bases; unmatched junction bases: 7. The CDR3 nucleotides are TGTGCCAGCAGCTTAATAGGGACAGGGTCTCATGAGCAGTTCTTC. Encoded protein: CASSLIGTGSHEQFF.

This chain links TRBV6-1 with TRBJ2-1; D ambiguous. Germline CDR1 is MNHNS and CDR2 is SASEGT. The CDR3 contains 14 residues. V lost 5 bases and J lost 0, with 8 bases in between. This CDR3 is CASSPSSSYNEQFF. CDR3 coding DNA: TGTGCCAGCAGTCCATCGAGCTCCTACAATGAGCAGTTCTTC.

The J gene is TRBJ2-7, the V gene TRBV9; D possibly corresponds to TRBD2 (5 bases). V gave up 3 bases and J gave up 2 bases, with 12 bases separating them. Germline V gives CDR1 SGDLS, CDR2 YYNGEE. This CDR3 has 14 amino acids. This CDR3 is CASSGGWSTYEQYF. The CDR3 region has the DNA TGTGCCAGCAGCGGCGGGTGGAGTACCTACGAGCAGTACTTC.

The chain joins TRBV5-1 to TRBJ2-7; the match to TRBD2 covers 10 bases. Trimming cost V 0 bases and J 7 bases; bases outside gene matches: 10. The CDR3 length is 16 residues. Germline V gene lookup returns CDR1 SGHRS and CDR2 YFSETQ. The CDR3 loop reads CASSLAGLAGGFEQYF. The DNA for the CDR3 is TGCGCCAGCAGCTTGGCCGGGTTAGCGGGGGGCTTTGAGCAGTACTTC.

J is TRBJ1-1 and V is TRBV28, with a tentative D call TRBD1 (6 bases). In germline, CDR1 is MDHEN, CDR2 SYDVKM. With 11 bases removed from V and 3 bases from J, the gap between germline ends came to 19 bases. The CDR3 spans 14 residues. The CDR3 DNA reads TGTGCCGGAGCATCCGGGACACCTTACACTGAAGCTTTCTTT. It encodes CAGASGTPYTEAFF.

This chain links TRBV5-1 with TRBJ1-1, with TRBD1 matching over 9 bases. Trimming cost V 7 bases and J 2 bases; bases outside gene matches: 12. The germline V gene has CDR1 SGHRS and CDR2 YFSETQ. This CDR3 has 16 residues. The CDR3 spells CASGWTGQGANTEAFF. In nucleotides, the CDR3 is TGCGCCAGCGGATGGACGGGACAGGGCGCCAACACTGAAGCTTTCTTT.

The DNA of the CDR3 is TGTGCCACCAGCAGAGATCTGGGGCCGGATACGCAGTATTTT. Its protein is CATSRDLGPDTQYF. The chain combines TRBV15 with TRBJ2-3; tentative D call: TRBD1 (5 bases). V dropped 0 bases and J dropped 6 bases, with 10 bases sitting between them. CDR1 is LNHNV and CDR2 is YYDKDF in the germline V gene (reference sequence). The CDR3 is 14 amino acids.

V usage is TRBV18 and J usage is TRBJ2-7, with D uncertain. This CDR3 has 16 amino acids. The germline CDR1 and CDR2 sequences are KGHSH and LQKENI. Deletions cut 3 bases from V and 2 bases from J, with 17 bases between. In nucleotides, the CDR3 is TGTGCCAGCTCACCGGCTCGGAGTTTAACCACCTACGAGCAGTACTTC. It yields the protein CASSPARSLTTYEQYF.

The chain uses TRBV6-1 and TRBJ1-4; D might be TRBD1 (6 bases). In germline, CDR1 is MNHNS, CDR2 SASEGT. This CDR3 contains 15 residues. The V end was cut by 4 bases, the J end by 0 bases, with 9 bases between. CDR3 sequence: CASSVNRATNEKLFF. DNA for the CDR3: TGTGCCAGCAGTGTTAACAGGGCAACTAATGAAAAACTGTTTTTT.

In this sample, this clone turned up once. The chain is built from TRBV6-6 and TRBJ1-2; no clear D. The V and J ends lost 0 bases and 8 bases respectively, with 16 bases between them. CDR1 is MNHNY, CDR2 SVGAGI, per germline (reference sequence). The CDR3 contains 15 residues. CDR3 amino acids: CASSYSRERSRGYTF. CDR3 nucleotide sequence: TGTGCCAGCAGTTACTCGAGGGAAAGGAGCCGCGGCTACACCTTC.

This clone occurred a few times. The genes are TRBV19 and TRBJ1-1; D gene unclear. V was trimmed by 3 bases and J by 5 bases, leaving 10 bases between them. The CDR3 contains 13 residues. CDR1 LNHDA and CDR2 SQIVND come from the germline V gene (reference sequence). The CDR3 sequence is CASSIWTGTEAFF. The CDR3 nucleotides read TGTGCCAGTAGTATTTGGACGGGGACTGAAGCTTTCTTT.

The rearrangement links TRBV4-1 to TRBJ2-6, with D possibly TRBD1 on 6 matching bases. Germline CDR1 reads MGHRA; CDR2 reads YSYEKL. The CDR3 extends over 17 amino acids. V lost 0 bases to trimming and J lost 4 bases, with 13 bases between them. CDR3 in amino acids: CASSQDRQVAGANVLTF. CDR3 DNA: TGCGCCAGCAGCCAAGATCGACAGGTGGCAGGGGCCAACGTCCTGACTTTC.

This clone has just one count. The chain has TRBV6-5 and TRBJ1-1; the D is unclear. Germline V gene sequence: CDR1 MNHEY, CDR2 SVGAGI. There are 14 residues in the CDR3. With 6 bases removed from V and 0 bases from J, the gap between germline ends came to 11 bases. Here the CDR3 reads CASRSQWMNTEAFF. CDR3 in DNA: TGTGCCAGCAGGTCACAGTGGATGAACACTGAAGCTTTCTTT.

The chain has TRBV4-2 and TRBJ2-1; 7 bases are shared with TRBD2. In germline, CDR1 is LGHNA, CDR2 YNFKEQ. V was pared by 4 bases and J by 0 bases, with 3 bases of the junction left unmatched. The CDR3 has 15 amino acids. For the CDR3, the DNA is TGTGCCAGCAGCCCGCGGGAGACCTCCTACAATGAGCAGTTCTTC. Its translation is CASSPRETSYNEQFF.

V gene TRBV30 combines with J gene TRBJ1-2; TRBD1 matches 8 bases. The CDR3 sequence is 16 residues long. V dropped 0 bases and J dropped 2; count of bases not matched to a gene: 8. Germline CDR1 and CDR2: GTSNPN and SVGIG (reference sequence). CDR3 coding DNA: TGTGCCTGGAGTGTAATACAGGGGGAATTAAACTATGGCTACACCTTC. Its translation is CAWSVIQGELNYGYTF.

This rearrangement joins TRBV27 to TRBJ2-1; D not certain. The CDR3 runs to 15 residues. The ends were cut back, 2 bases at V and 0 bases at J, with 8 bases in the middle. Per the germline V gene, CDR1 is MNHEY and CDR2 is SMNVEV (reference sequence). The CDR3 is CASSLPKSSYNEQFF. The CDR3 DNA sequence: TGTGCCAGCAGTTTACCCAAGAGCTCCTACAATGAGCAGTTCTTC.

CDR3 in amino acids: CASRGQGASNQPQHF. The CDR3 bases are TGTGCCAGCAGGGGACAGGGGGCAAGCAATCAGCCCCAGCATTTT. The chain combines TRBV6-1 with TRBJ1-5; 12 nucleotides align to TRBD1. V shed 6 bases and J 1 base; nucleotides not matched to a gene: 1. CDR3 length equals 15 residues. Germline V gene lookup returns CDR1 MNHNS and CDR2 SASEGT.

This chain joins TRBV30 and TRBJ2-7; TRBD1 matches at 7 bases. This CDR3 contains 12 residues. The V gene's germline CDR1 is GTSNPN and CDR2 SVGIG (reference sequence). Losses at the gene ends were 4 bases for V and 0 bases for J; bases not matched to a gene: 0. The CDR3 DNA sequence: TGTGCCTGGACAGGGGGCTCCTACGAGCAGTACTTC. Translated, it gives CAWTGGSYEQYF. Full variable domain (missing parts from reference TRBV30 and TRBJ2-7): SQTIHQWPATLVQPVGSPLSLECTVEGTSNPNLYWYRQAAGRGLQLLFYSVGIGQISSEVPQNLSASRPQDRQFILSSKKLLLSDSGFYLCAWTGGSYEQYFGPGTRLTVT.

The J gene is TRBJ2-6, the V gene TRBV7-3; D gene ambiguous. CDR1 and CDR2 from the germline V gene are SGHTA and FQGTGA. Between the trimmed V and J ends, which lost 4 bases and 0 bases, there was a span of 4 bases. This CDR3 spans 14 amino acids. The CDR3 region is CASSSYSGANVLTF. In DNA form, the CDR3 reads TGTGCCAGCAGCTCGTACTCTGGGGCCAACGTCCTGACTTTC.

V usage is TRBV7-9 and J usage is TRBJ1-3; TRBD1 agrees at 8 bases. V gave up 4 bases and J gave up 2 bases; unmatched junction bases: 1. Germline CDR1 is SEHNR and CDR2 is FQNEAQ (reference sequence). This CDR3 contains 14 residues. In DNA form, the CDR3 reads TGTGCCAGCAGCTCGGACAGGGCTGGAAACACCATATATTTT. Amino acids: CASSSDRAGNTIYF.

The chain couples TRBV6-1 to TRBJ2-7; 7 bases are shared with TRBD1. Germline values: CDR1 MNHNS, CDR2 SASEGT. The CDR3 runs 12 residues. Losses at the gene ends were 6 bases for V and 7 bases for J; bases not matched to a gene: 6. The CDR3 loop is CASRDRTREQYF. The CDR3 nucleotides are TGTGCCAGCAGGGACAGGACTCGGGAGCAGTACTTC.